The 8 T cell receptor beta chains presented below share a single source sample, sequenced in a study of Ad26.COV2.S vaccination and SARS-CoV-2 variants. Treatment here: roughly 19 received Ad26.COV2.S at low or high dose, single or two shots; about 5 received placebo; per-sample allocation not given. All samples were drawn on day 63, counting from the first vaccine or placebo injection. The protocol was immunoSEQ multiplex PCR, while the TCRdb copy is restricted to in-frame clones and leaves out a portion. The sample lists roughly 510,000 clones; around nine tenths were seen once. Sequencing was performed on peripheral blood, taken in a trial of Ad26.COV2.S vaccine versus placebo. The receptors were gathered from a person between 18 and 65 years old who received the Ad26.COV2.S COVID-19 vaccine or a placebo.

V is TRBV4-2 and J is TRBJ2-2, with TRBD2 as a possible D gene (6 bases). V shed 0 bases and J shed 4 bases, with 12 bases lying between them. Per germline, CDR1 LGHNA and CDR2 YNFKEQ. The CDR3 extends over 16 amino acids. The chain's CDR3 is CASSQDTGVATGELFF. In DNA, the CDR3 is TGTGCCAGCAGCCAAGATACGGGAGTTGCCACCGGGGAGCTGTTTTTT.

The V call is TRBV7-8, the J call TRBJ1-1, with D unclear. Trimming stripped 8 bases from V and 2 bases from J, with 12 bases between. Germline values: CDR1 SGHVS, CDR2 FQNEAQ. The CDR3 consists of 13 residues. DNA of the CDR3: TGTGCCAGCGCGCCGGGGAGTAACACTGAAGCTTTCTTT. Its translation: CASAPGSNTEAFF.

The chain employs TRBV13 and TRBJ2-2; a possible D gene is TRBD2 (5 bases). The CDR3 contains 15 residues. Trimming removed 5 bases at V and 1 base at J, with 11 bases between. Germline V lookup: CDR1 PRHDT, CDR2 FYEKMQ (reference sequence). CDR3 amino acids: CASSPRAGNTGELFF. The CDR3 nucleotides are TGTGCCAGCAGCCCGAGGGCCGGGAACACCGGGGAGCTGTTTTTT.

The CDR3 is CASSPGGGTSLSYGYTF. The CDR3 nucleotides are TGTGCCAGCAGCCCGGGCGGGGGTACCAGTTTAAGCTATGGCTACACCTTC. The V and J genes are TRBV3-1 (or the pseudogene TRBV3-2) and TRBJ1-2; perhaps TRBD1 as D (5 bases). CDR1 and CDR2 (germline): LGHDT, YNNKEL (reference sequence). Trimming took off 4 bases at V and 4 bases at J, with 22 bases between the two ends. The CDR3 consists of 17 residues.

The gene calls are TRBV4-2 and TRBJ1-5; 9 bases fit TRBD1. Germline V gene lookup returns CDR1 LGHNA and CDR2 YNFKEQ. The CDR3 totals 16 residues. Trimming cost V 0 bases and J 5 bases; bases outside gene matches: 5. The CDR3, as DNA: TGTGCCAGCAGCCAAGAAGGAGGACAGGGGTATCAGCCCCAGCATTTT. The encoded protein is CASSQEGGQGYQPQHF.

This sequence joins TRBV28 and TRBJ1-2; D is perhaps TRBD1 (5 bases). V dropped 3 bases and J dropped 0 bases, with 14 bases sitting between them. The CDR3 is made up of 16 amino acids. Germline CDR1 and CDR2: MDHEN and SYDVKM. The CDR3 DNA is TGTGCCAGCAGTTTTTACAGGCGGTACGCTAACTATGGCTACACCTTC. As protein: CASSFYRRYANYGYTF.

This chain joins TRBV4-3 and TRBJ2-2; D possibly matches TRBD1 or TRBD2 (5 bases each). Germline V lookup: CDR1 LGHNA, CDR2 YSLEER. The germline V and J ends were trimmed by 6 bases and 3 bases, with 8 bases remaining between them. This CDR3 contains 13 residues. CDR3 bases: TGCGCCAGCAGTGGGGGTTACACCGGGGAGCTGTTTTTT. This encodes CASSGGYTGELFF.

The chain employs TRBV11-2 and TRBJ1-3; 10 nucleotides match TRBD1. V lost 4 bases and J lost 8; bases outside the gene matches: 2. Germline CDR1 is SGHAT and CDR2 is FQNNGV. The CDR3 extends over 13 amino acids. The CDR3 region has the DNA TGTGCCAGCAGCTCGGACAGGGGGGACACCATATATTTT. It specifies CASSSDRGDTIYF.